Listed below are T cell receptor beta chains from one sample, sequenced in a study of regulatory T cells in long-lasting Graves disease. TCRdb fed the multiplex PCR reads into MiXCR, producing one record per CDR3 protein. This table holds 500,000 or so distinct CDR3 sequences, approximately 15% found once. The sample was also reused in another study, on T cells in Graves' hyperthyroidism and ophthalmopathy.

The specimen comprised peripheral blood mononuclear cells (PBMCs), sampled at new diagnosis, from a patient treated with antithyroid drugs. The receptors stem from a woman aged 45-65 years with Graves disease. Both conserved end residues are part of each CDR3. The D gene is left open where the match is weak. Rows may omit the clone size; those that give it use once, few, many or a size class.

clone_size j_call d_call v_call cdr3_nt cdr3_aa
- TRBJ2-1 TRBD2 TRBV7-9 TGTGCCAGCAGCCACGGACTAGCGGGAGGGAGGGAGCAGTTCTTC CASSHGLAGGREQFF
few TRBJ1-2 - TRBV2 TGTGCCAGCAGTGAAGTGGCTGGAGGCTACACCTTC CASSEVAGGYTF
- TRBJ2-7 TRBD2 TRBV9 TGTGCCAGCAGCGTAACGGGACTAGCGGGCGCCTACGAGCAGTACTTC CASSVTGLAGAYEQYF
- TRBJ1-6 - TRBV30 TGTGCCTGGAGCGGGTTAACAAATTCACCCCTCCACTTT CAWSGLTNSPLHF
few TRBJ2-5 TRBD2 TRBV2 TGTGCCAGCCATGAAAATTTAGCGGGGGAGACCCAGTACTTC CASHENLAGETQYF
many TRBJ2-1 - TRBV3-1 TGTGCCAGCAGCCAAAGGCAGGGCCCCTTCAATGAGCAGTTCTTC CASSQRQGPFNEQFF
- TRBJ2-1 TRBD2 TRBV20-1 TGCAGTGCTAGAATTAGGGGACTAGCGGGAGGCAAGCAGTTCTTC CSARIRGLAGGKQFF
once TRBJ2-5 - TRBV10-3 TGTGCCATCAGAAACTCGATGGGACGACAAGAGACCCAGTACTTC CAIRNSMGRQETQYF
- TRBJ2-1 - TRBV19 TGTGCCAGTAAAGGTGAAGGGTGGGGGCGGGATGAGCAGTTCTTC CASKGEGWGRDEQFF
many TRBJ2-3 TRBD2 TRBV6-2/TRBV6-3 TGTGCCAGCAGTACCATGACTAGCGGAAGCACAGATACGCAGTATTTT CASSTMTSGSTDTQYF
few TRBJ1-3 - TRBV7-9 TGTGCCAGCAGCTTTCCGGGGTTGGGGGATCTCTCTGGAAACACCATATATTTT CASSFPGLGDLSGNTIYF
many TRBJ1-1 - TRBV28 TGTGCCAGCAGTTTTTTACACCTTGGGGCTGAAGCTTTCTTT CASSFLHLGAEAFF
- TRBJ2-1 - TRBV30 TGTGCCTGGCGACAGGGTTTCAGCGGGAGCTCCTACAATGAGCAGTTCTTC CAWRQGFSGSSYNEQFF
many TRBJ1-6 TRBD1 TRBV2 TGTGCCAGCAGTGAAACTCGGACAGGGGGCGGTTCACCCCTCCACTTT CASSETRTGGGSPLHF
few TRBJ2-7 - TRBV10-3 TGTGCCATCAGTGAGATGGCCGTCGATAAATTACAGCAGTACTTC CAISEMAVDKLQQYF
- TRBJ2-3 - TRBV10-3 TGTGCCATCAGTGTACAGACCGAAAAAAACACAGATACGCAGTATTTT CAISVQTEKNTDTQYF